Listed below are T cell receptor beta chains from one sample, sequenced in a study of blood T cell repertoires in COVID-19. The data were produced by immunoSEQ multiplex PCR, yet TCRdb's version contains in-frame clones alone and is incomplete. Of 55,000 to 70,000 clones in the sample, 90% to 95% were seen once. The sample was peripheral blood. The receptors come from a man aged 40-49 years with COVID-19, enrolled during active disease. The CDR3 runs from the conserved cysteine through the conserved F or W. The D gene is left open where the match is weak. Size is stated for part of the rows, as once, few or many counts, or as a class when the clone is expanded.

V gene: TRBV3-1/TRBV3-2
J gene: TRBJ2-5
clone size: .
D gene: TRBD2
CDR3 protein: CASSPFSGGEGETQYF
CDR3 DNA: TGTGCCAGCAGCCCGTTCAGTGGGGGGGAAGGAGAGACCCAGTACTTC

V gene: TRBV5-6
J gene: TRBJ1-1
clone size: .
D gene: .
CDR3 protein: CATSWGRNTEAFF
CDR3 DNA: TGTGCCACCTCGTGGGGGCGGAACACTGAAGCTTTCTTT

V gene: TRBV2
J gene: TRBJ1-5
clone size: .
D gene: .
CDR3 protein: CASSPEANQPQHF
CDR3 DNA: TGTGCCAGCAGTCCTGAAGCCAATCAGCCCCAGCATTTT

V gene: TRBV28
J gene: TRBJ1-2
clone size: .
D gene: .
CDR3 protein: CASSWGGADLDYGYTF
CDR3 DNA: TGTGCCAGCAGTTGGGGGGGCGCCGACCTCGACTATGGCTACACCTTC

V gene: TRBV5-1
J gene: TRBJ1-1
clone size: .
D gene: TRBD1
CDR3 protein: CASSRTGEDTEAFF
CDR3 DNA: TGCGCCAGCAGCAGGACAGGGGAGGACACTGAAGCTTTCTTT

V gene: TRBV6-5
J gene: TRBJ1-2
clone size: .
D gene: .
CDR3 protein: CASSLGGSHGYTF
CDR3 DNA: TGTGCCAGCAGCTTGGGGGGGAGTCATGGCTACACCTTC

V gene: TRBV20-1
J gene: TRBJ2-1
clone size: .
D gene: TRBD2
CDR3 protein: CSASWTSGGAHEQFF
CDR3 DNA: TGCAGTGCTAGTTGGACTAGCGGGGGGGCTCATGAGCAGTTCTTC

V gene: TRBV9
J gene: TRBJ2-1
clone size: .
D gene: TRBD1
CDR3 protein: CASSVAGQGNENEQFF
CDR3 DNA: TGTGCCAGCAGCGTAGCTGGACAGGGCAATGAGAATGAGCAGTTCTTC

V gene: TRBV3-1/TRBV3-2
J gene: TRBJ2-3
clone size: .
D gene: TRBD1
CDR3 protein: CASSQELSGQGATDTQYF
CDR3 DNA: TGTGCCAGCAGCCAAGAATTGTCAGGACAGGGGGCCACAGATACGCAGTATTTT

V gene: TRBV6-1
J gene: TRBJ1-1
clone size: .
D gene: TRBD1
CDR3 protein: CASSDRGRNTEAFF
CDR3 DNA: TGTGCCAGCAGTGACAGGGGGCGGAACACTGAAGCTTTCTTT

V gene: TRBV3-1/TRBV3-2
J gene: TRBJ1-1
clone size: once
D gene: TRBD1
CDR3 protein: CASSLGTGPWNTEAFF
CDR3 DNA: TGTGCCAGCAGCCTGGGGACAGGGCCTTGGAACACTGAAGCTTTCTTT

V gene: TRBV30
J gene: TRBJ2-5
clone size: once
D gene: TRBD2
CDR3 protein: CAWTPGLEGETQYF
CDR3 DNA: TGTGCCTGGACACCAGGACTAGAAGGAGAGACCCAGTACTTC

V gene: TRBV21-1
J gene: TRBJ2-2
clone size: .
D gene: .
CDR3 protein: CASGIKGGTKRNTGELFF
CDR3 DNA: TGTGCCAGCGGAATCAAGGGAGGGACCAAAAGGAACACCGGGGAGCTGTTTTTT

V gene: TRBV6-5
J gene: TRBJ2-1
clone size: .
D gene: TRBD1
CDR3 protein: CASSTGTGYNEQFF
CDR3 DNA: TGTGCCAGCAGTACCGGGACAGGCTACAATGAGCAGTTCTTC

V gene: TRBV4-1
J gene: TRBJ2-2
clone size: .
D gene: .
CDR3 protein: CASSQGARMAGELFF
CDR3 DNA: TGCGCCAGCAGCCAGGGGGCCAGGATGGCCGGGGAGCTGTTTTTT

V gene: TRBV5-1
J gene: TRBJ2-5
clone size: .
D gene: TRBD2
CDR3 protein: CASSLGTSGEETQYF
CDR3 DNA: TGCGCCAGCAGCTTGGGAACTAGCGGGGAAGAGACCCAGTACTTC

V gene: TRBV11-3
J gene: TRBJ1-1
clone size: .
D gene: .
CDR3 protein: CASSPPFKNTEAFF
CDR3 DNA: TGTGCCAGCAGTCCCCCCTTTAAGAACACTGAAGCTTTCTTT

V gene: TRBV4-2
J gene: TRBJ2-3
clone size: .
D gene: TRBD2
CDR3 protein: CASSLSSASGATDTQYF
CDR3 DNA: TGTGCCAGCAGCCTTTCGTCGGCTAGCGGGGCCACAGATACGCAGTATTTT

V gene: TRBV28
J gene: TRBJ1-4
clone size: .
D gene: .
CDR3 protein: CASSRGGAETNEKLFF
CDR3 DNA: TGTGCCAGCAGTAGGGGTGGGGCTGAGACTAATGAAAAACTGTTTTTT

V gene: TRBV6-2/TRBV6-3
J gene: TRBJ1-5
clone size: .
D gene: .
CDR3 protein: CASSFTVSQPQHF
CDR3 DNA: TGTGCCAGCAGTTTTACAGTATCCCAGCCCCAGCATTTT

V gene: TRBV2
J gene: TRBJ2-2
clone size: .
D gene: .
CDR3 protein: CASSDPGANTGELFF
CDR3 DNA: TGTGCCAGCAGTGATCCAGGGGCGAACACCGGGGAGCTGTTTTTT

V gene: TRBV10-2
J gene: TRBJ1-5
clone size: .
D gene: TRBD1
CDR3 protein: CASSGQGDKQPQHF
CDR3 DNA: TGCGCCAGCAGTGGACAGGGGGATAAACAGCCCCAGCATTTT

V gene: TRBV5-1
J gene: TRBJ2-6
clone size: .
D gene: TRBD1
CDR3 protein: CASSGMGQGSLSGANVLTF
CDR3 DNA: TGCGCCAGCAGCGGCATGGGACAGGGGAGCCTCTCTGGGGCCAACGTCCTGACTTTC

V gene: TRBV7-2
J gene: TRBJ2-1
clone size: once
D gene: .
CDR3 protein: CASSLVGGSYEQFF
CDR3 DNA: TGTGCCAGCAGCTTAGTTGGGGGCAGCTATGAGCAGTTCTTC

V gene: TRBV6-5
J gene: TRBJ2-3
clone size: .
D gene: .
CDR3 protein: CASRGHLTDTQYF
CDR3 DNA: TGTGCCAGCAGAGGACACCTCACAGATACGCAGTATTTT

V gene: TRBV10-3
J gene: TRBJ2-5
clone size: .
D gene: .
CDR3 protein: CASRTALQETQYF
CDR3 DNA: TGTGCCAGTAGGACAGCCCTCCAAGAGACCCAGTACTTC

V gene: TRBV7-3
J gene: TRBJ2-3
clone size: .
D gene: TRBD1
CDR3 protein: CASSLTFGGQGAHTDTQYF
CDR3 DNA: TGTGCCAGCAGCTTAACGTTTGGGGGACAGGGGGCGCATACAGATACGCAGTATTTT

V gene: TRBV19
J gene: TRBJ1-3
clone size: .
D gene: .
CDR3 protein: CASSTAGGWFGNTIYF
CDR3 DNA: TGTGCCAGTAGCACTGCGGGAGGTTGGTTTGGAAACACCATATATTTT

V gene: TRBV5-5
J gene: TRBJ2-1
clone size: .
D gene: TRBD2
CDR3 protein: CASSLRLAGRSEQFF
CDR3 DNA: TGTGCCAGCAGCCTAAGACTAGCGGGGAGGAGTGAGCAGTTCTTC

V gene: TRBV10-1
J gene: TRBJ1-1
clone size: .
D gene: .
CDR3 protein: CATSRSNTEAFF
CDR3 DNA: TGCGCCACTAGTAGATCGAACACTGAAGCTTTCTTT

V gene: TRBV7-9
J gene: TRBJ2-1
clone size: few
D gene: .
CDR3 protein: CASSLDGEDEQFF
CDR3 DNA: TGTGCCAGCAGCTTAGACGGGGAGGATGAGCAGTTCTTC

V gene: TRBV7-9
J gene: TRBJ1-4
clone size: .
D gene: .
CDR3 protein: CASSQTEKLFF
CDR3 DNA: TGTGCCAGCAGCCAGACAGAAAAACTGTTTTTT

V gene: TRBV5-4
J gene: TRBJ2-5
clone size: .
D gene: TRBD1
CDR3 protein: CASSLAPGQGSGETQYF
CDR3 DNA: TGTGCCAGCAGCTTGGCCCCGGGACAGGGGTCTGGGGAGACCCAGTACTTC

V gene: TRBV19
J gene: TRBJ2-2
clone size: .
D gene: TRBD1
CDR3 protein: CASSSGQGALMAGELFF
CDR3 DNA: TGTGCCAGTAGTTCGGGACAGGGGGCGCTAATGGCCGGGGAGCTGTTTTTT

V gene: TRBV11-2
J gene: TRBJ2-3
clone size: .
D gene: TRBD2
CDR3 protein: CASSLVAGGPSDTQYF
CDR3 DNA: TGTGCCAGCAGCTTAGTAGCGGGGGGGCCTTCAGATACGCAGTATTTT

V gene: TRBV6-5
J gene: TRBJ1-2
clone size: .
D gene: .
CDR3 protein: CASSYSTGRTGYTF
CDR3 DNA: TGTGCCAGCAGTTACTCGACCGGGAGAACTGGCTACACCTTC

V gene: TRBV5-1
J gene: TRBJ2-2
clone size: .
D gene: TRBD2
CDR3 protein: CASSLERGWSGELFF
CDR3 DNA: TGCGCCAGCAGCTTGGAGCGGGGTTGGTCCGGGGAGCTGTTTTTT

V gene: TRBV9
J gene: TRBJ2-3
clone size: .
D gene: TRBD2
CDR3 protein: CASSVLAGAVSTDTQYF
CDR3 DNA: TGTGCCAGCAGCGTTCTAGCGGGGGCCGTTAGCACAGATACGCAGTATTTT

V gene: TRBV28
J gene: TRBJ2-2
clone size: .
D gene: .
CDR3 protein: CASSLAGANTGELFF
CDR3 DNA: TGTGCCAGCAGTTTAGCAGGGGCGAACACCGGGGAGCTGTTTTTT

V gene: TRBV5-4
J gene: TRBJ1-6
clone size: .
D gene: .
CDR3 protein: CASSLWTSNSPLHF
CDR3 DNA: TGTGCCAGCAGCTTGTGGACATCTAATTCACCCCTCCACTTT

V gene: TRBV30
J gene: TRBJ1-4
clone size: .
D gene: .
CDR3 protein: CAWTANEKLFF
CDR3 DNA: TGTGCCTGGACAGCTAATGAAAAACTGTTTTTT

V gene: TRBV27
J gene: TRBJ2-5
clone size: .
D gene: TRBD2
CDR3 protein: CASTTSALVETQYF
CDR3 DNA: TGTGCCAGCACGACTAGCGCCTTAGTTGAGACCCAGTACTTC

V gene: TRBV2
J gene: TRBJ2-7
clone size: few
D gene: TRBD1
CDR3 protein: CASSQQGSSYEQYF
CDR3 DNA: TGTGCCAGCAGTCAACAGGGGTCATCCTACGAGCAGTACTTC

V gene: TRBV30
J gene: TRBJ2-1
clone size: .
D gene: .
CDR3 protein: CAWSGQAANEQFF
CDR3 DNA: TGTGCCTGGAGTGGGCAGGCCGCGAATGAGCAGTTCTTC

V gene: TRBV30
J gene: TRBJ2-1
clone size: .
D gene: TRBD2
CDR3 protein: CAWGRGEGYNEQFF
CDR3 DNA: TGTGCCTGGGGACGGGGGGAGGGTTACAATGAGCAGTTCTTC

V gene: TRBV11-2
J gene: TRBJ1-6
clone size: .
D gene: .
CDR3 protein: CASSAWTGDSPLHF
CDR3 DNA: TGTGCCAGCAGCGCCTGGACCGGGGATTCACCCCTCCACTTT

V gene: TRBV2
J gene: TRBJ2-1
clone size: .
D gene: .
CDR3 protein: CASSPDSSGLYNEQFF
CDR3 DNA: TGTGCCAGCAGCCCTGACAGCTCCGGCCTCTACAATGAGCAGTTCTTC

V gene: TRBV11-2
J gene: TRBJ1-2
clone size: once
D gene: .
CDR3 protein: CASNLDPGPSYGYTF
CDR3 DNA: TGTGCCAGCAACTTAGATCCTGGGCCTTCCTATGGCTACACCTTC

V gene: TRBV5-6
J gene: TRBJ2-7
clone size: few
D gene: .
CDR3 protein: CASSLNLLNEQYF
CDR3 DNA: TGTGCCAGCAGCTTAAACCTCCTAAACGAGCAGTACTTC

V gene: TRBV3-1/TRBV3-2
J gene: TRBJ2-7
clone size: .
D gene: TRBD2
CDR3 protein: CASSHIAGGYEQYF
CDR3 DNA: TGTGCCAGCAGCCATATAGCGGGGGGATACGAGCAGTACTTC

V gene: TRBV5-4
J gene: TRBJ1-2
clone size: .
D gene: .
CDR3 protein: CASSLVGQSYGYTF
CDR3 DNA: TGTGCCAGCAGCTTGGTCGGACAGTCCTATGGCTACACCTTC

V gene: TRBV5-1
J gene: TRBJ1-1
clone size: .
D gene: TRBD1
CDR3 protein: CASSFDRDGTEAFF
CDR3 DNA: TGCGCCAGCAGCTTCGACAGGGATGGCACTGAAGCTTTCTTT

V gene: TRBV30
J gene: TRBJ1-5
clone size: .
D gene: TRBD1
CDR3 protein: CAWSPGTGGQPQHF
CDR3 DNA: TGTGCCTGGAGCCCAGGGACAGGGGGTCAGCCCCAGCATTTT

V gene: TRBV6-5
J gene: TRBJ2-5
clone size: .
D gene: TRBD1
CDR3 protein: CASSKQGTVQETQYF
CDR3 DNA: TGTGCCAGCAGTAAACAAGGGACAGTCCAAGAGACCCAGTACTTC

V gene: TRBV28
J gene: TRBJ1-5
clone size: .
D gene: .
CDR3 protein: CASKDQGISNQPQHF
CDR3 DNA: TGTGCCAGCAAAGACCAGGGGATCAGCAATCAGCCCCAGCATTTT

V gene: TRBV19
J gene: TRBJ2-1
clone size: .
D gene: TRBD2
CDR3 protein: CASSPQRGQYNEQFF
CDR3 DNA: TGTGCCAGTAGTCCTCAGCGGGGGCAATACAATGAGCAGTTCTTC